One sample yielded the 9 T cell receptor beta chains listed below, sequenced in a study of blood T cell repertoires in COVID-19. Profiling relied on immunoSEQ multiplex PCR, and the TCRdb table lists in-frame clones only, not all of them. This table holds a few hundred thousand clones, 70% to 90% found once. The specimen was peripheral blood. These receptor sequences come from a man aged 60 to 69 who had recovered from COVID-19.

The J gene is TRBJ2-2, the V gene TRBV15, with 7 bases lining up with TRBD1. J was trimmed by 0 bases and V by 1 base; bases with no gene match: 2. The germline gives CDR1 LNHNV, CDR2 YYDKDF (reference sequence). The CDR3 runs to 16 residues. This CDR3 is CATSRGQGANTGELFF. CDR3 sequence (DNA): TGTGCCACCAGCAGAGGACAGGGAGCGAACACCGGGGAGCTGTTTTTT.

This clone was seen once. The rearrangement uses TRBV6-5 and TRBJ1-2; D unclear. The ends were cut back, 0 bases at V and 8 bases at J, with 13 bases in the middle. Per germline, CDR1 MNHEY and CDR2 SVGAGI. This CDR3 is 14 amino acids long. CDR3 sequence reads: CASSYSSGFRGYTF. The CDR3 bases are TGTGCCAGCAGTTACTCATCGGGGTTTAGAGGCTACACCTTC.

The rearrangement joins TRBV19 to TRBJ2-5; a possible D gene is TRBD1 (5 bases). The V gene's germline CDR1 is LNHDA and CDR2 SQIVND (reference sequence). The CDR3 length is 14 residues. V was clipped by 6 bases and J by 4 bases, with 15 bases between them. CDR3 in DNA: TGTGCCAGTAGCAACTCCAGGGTAGGAGAGACCCAGTACTTC. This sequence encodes CASSNSRVGETQYF.

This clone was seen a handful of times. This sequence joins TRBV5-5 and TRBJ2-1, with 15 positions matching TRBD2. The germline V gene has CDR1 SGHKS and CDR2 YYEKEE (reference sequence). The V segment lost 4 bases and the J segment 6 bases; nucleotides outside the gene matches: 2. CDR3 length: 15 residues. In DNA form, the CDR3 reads TGTGCCAGCAGCCAGGGACTAGCGGGGGGCAATGAGCAGTTCTTC. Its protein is CASSQGLAGGNEQFF.

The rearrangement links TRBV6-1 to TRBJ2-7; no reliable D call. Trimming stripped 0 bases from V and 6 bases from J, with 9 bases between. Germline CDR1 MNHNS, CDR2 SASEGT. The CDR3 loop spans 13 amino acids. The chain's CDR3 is CASSEASGLEQYF. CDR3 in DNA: TGTGCCAGCAGTGAAGCATCGGGTCTCGAGCAGTACTTC.

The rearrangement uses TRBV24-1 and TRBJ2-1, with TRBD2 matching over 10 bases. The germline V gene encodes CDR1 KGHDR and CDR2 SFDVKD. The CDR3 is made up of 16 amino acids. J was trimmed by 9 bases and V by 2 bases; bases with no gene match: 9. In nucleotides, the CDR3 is TGTGCCACCAGTGATTCAGCGGGAGGGCCCGGTGTTGAGCAGTTCTTC. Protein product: CATSDSAGGPGVEQFF.

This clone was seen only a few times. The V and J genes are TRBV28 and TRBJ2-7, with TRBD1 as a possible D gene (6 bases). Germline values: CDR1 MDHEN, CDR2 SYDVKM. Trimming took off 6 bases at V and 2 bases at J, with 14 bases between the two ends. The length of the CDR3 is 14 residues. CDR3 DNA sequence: TGTGCCAGCAGCCCCCCCGGACAGACCTACGAGCAGTACTTC. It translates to CASSPPGQTYEQYF. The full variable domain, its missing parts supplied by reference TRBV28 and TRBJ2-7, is DVKVTQSSRYLVKRTGEKVFLECVQDMDHENMFWYRQDPGLGLRLIYFSYDVKMKEKGDIPEGYSVSREKKERFSLILESASTNQTSMYLCASSPPGQTYEQYFGPGTRLTVT.

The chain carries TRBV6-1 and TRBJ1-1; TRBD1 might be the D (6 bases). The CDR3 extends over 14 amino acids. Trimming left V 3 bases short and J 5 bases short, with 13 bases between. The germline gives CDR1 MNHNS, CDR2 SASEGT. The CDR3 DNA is TGTGCCAGCAGTGACGCGGGGGCTCGGACTGAAGCTTTCTTT. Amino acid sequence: CASSDAGARTEAFF.

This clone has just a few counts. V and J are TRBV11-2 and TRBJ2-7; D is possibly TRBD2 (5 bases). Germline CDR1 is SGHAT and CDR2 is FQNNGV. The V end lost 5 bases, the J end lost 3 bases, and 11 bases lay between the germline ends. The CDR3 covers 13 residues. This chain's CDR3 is CASSPSRGYEQYF. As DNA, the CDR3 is TGTGCCAGCAGCCCCAGCCGGGGCTACGAGCAGTACTTC.